The T cell receptor beta chain described here comes from a study of early T cells in non-severe SARS-CoV-2 infection. Unique molecular identifiers were attached to individual cDNA molecules. TCRdb analysed the 5' RACE reads with MiXCR anew, one entry per CDR3 protein. The table records tens of thousands of distinct CDR3 sequences, roughly 4.8% of them present only once. The V gene's germline CDR1 is LGHNA and CDR2 YNFKEQ. Trimming removed 5 bases at V and 4 bases at J, with 8 bases between. The CDR3 is 12 amino acids. The J gene is TRBJ1-2, the V gene TRBV4-2, with D tentatively TRBD1 (5 bases). The clonotype comes from an adult who was a healthcare worker with PCR-confirmed SARS-CoV-2 infection or an uninfected control (not recorded which). Source material: whole blood. For the CDR3, the DNA is TGTGCCAGCAGCTCCGGGACCTATGGCTACACCTTC. Protein: CASSSGTYGYTF.